This T cell receptor beta chain was sequenced during a study of low-dose radiotherapy and immunotherapy resistance in tumors. Study-wide context: Both drugs were delivered intravenously to patients (nivolumab 240 mg every two weeks and ipilimumab 1 mg/kg every six weeks).

This CDR3 has 14 amino acids. Trimming took 4 bases from V and 13 from J, leaving 20 bases between them. Per germline, CDR1 MGHRA and CDR2 YSYEKL. TCRs were put through approximately 20 PCR cycles of amplification with Phusion. A constant-region primer and the V-primer adapter served as the primer pair. In vitro transcription served to amplify the mRNA that had been isolated. Each CDR3 protein is one row after TCRdb ran MiXCR on the reads. The table has under 60,000 distinct CDR3 sequences, approximately 12% seen once. About this clonotype itself: This is likely an artifact of a read error, given a far larger clone one base away.

Time point denoted: before trial treatment. Sequencing used PBMCs, obtained before treatment. V is TRBV4-1 and J is TRBJ2-4; D call uncertain. The receptor's source is a female donor with ovarian cancer. The CDR3 nucleotides read TGCGCCAGCAGCCTAAGTGAGATCAACTACGGGCAGTACTTC. Its protein product is CASSLSEINYGQYF.